The rows below give T cell receptor beta chains drawn from one sample of a study of blood T cell repertoires in COVID-19. Using immunoSEQ multiplex PCR, the repertoire was profiled, and TCRdb retains in-frame clones only, with some absent. The table lists under 200,000 clones, roughly 85% of them singletons, with more than 5% in the top ten. Sequencing was done on a sample of peripheral blood. The receptors here all came from a woman in her forties or fifties with COVID-19, enrolled during active disease. CDR3s leave out the opening cysteine and the closing phenylalanine or tryptophan. Each record gives: CDR3 protein, V gene, J gene, D gene. A D gene is named only where the DNA matches it firmly.

CDR3: ARVLTGNWELAKNIQY
V: TRBV5-3
J: TRBJ2-4
D: -

CDR3: ASRREENSPLH
V: TRBV6-5
J: TRBJ1-6
D: -

CDR3: ASSRDRGETQY
V: TRBV7-7
J: TRBJ2-5
D: TRBD1

CDR3: ASSTYGDTIY
V: TRBV6-5
J: TRBJ1-3
D: -

CDR3: ASSQDPGSYEQY
V: TRBV4-1
J: TRBJ2-7
D: -

CDR3: ASSERAGGTEAF
V: TRBV2
J: TRBJ1-1
D: TRBD1

CDR3: ASKAGLTVNTEAF
V: TRBV13
J: TRBJ1-1
D: -

CDR3: ASSPGQNTEAF
V: TRBV18
J: TRBJ1-1
D: -

CDR3: ASSPDSQETQY
V: TRBV5-6
J: TRBJ2-5
D: -

CDR3: ASSLQGLQGANSPLH
V: TRBV4-1
J: TRBJ1-6
D: TRBD1

CDR3: ASSLDTKPYEQY
V: TRBV6-5
J: TRBJ2-7
D: -

CDR3: ASSSDRGWTEAF
V: TRBV7-9
J: TRBJ1-1
D: TRBD1

CDR3: ATKGQGNSPLH
V: TRBV27
J: TRBJ1-6
D: TRBD1

CDR3: ASSGSQGAANTEAF
V: TRBV6-2/TRBV6-3
J: TRBJ1-1
D: TRBD1

CDR3: ASRPTGTGYNEQY
V: TRBV5-1
J: TRBJ2-7
D: TRBD1

CDR3: ASARATLNTEAF
V: TRBV12-5
J: TRBJ1-1
D: -

CDR3: ASRETSGGFDEQF
V: TRBV6-4
J: TRBJ2-1
D: TRBD2

CDR3: ASSVNPSSGSQETQY
V: TRBV9
J: TRBJ2-5
D: TRBD2

CDR3: ASNLGQARGGYT
V: TRBV2
J: TRBJ1-2
D: TRBD1

CDR3: ASSTLGRSTNEKLF
V: TRBV27
J: TRBJ1-4
D: -

CDR3: ASSWASSPLH
V: TRBV6-2/TRBV6-3
J: TRBJ1-6
D: -

CDR3: ASSPPGQDGGYT
V: TRBV18
J: TRBJ1-2
D: TRBD1

CDR3: ASSLEGRFHEQY
V: TRBV11-1
J: TRBJ2-7
D: -

CDR3: ASSLNWLAGGEQF
V: TRBV7-3
J: TRBJ2-1
D: TRBD2

CDR3: ASSLSGGGTDTQY
V: TRBV11-2
J: TRBJ2-3
D: TRBD2

CDR3: ASRRGKETQY
V: TRBV27
J: TRBJ2-5
D: TRBD2

CDR3: ASSQATQRRGAESNQPQH
V: TRBV4-2
J: TRBJ1-5
D: -

CDR3: ASSYAPQQGSGYT
V: TRBV6-5
J: TRBJ1-2
D: -

CDR3: ASSNRQATNEKLF
V: TRBV19
J: TRBJ1-4
D: -

CDR3: ASSITGTASGEQY
V: TRBV19
J: TRBJ2-7
D: TRBD1

CDR3: ASSQDTRGYEQY
V: TRBV3-1/TRBV3-2
J: TRBJ2-7
D: -

CDR3: ASSEYGLSHSNQPQH
V: TRBV6-1
J: TRBJ1-5
D: -

CDR3: ASSLEVRPYEQY
V: TRBV11-3
J: TRBJ2-7
D: -

CDR3: ASSEQGIIDEQY
V: TRBV19
J: TRBJ2-7
D: TRBD1

CDR3: ASSYGPTYEQY
V: TRBV6-2/TRBV6-3
J: TRBJ2-7
D: -

CDR3: ASSAAIFRGQRNQPQH
V: TRBV2
J: TRBJ1-5
D: -

CDR3: ASSPPGLASIEQY
V: TRBV19
J: TRBJ2-7
D: TRBD2

CDR3: ASSTREQVNYGYT
V: TRBV9
J: TRBJ1-2
D: -

CDR3: ASSRDRGDTEAF
V: TRBV7-8
J: TRBJ1-1
D: TRBD1

CDR3: ASSPSTGSNQPQH
V: TRBV18
J: TRBJ1-5
D: TRBD1

CDR3: SVKQGAGNTIY
V: TRBV29-1
J: TRBJ1-3
D: -

CDR3: AIRPNTGTGGASNTGELF
V: TRBV10-3
J: TRBJ2-2
D: TRBD1

CDR3: ASSSDREPHPFEQF
V: TRBV5-6
J: TRBJ2-1
D: -